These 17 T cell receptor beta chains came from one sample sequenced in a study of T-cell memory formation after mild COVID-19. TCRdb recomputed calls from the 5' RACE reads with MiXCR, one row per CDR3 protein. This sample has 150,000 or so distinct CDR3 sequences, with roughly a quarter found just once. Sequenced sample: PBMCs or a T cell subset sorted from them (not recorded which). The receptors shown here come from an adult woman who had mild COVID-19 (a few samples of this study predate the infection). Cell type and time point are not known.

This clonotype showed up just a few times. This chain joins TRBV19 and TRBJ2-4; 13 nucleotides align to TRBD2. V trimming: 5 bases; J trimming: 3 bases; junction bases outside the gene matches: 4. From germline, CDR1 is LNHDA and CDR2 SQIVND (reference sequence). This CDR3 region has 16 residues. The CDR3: CASSPGLAGDKNIQYF. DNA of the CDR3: TGTGCCAGTAGTCCTGGACTAGCGGGGGACAAAAACATTCAGTACTTC.

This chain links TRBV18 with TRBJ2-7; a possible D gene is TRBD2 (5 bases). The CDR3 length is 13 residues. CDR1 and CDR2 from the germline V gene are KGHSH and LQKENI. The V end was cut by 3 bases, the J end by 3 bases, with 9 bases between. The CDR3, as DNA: TGTGCCAGCTCACCGGGAGCCCACTACGAGCAGTACGTC. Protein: CASSPGAHYEQYV.

CDR3 protein: CASSFGQGNEQYF. The CDR3 nucleotides are TGTGCCAGCAGTTTCGGACAGGGCAACGAGCAGTACTTC. The chain is built from TRBV6-5 and TRBJ2-7; TRBD1 agrees at 8 bases. Germline V gene lookup returns CDR1 MNHEY and CDR2 SVGAGI. The J segment lost 5 bases and the V segment lost 4 bases, leaving 4 bases of the junction unmatched. The CDR3 length is 13 residues.

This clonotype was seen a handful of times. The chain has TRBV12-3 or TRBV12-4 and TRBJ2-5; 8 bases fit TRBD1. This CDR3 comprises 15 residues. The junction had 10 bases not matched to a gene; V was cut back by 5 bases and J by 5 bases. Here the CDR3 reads CASSPYSGGRETQYF. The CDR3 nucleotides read TGTGCCAGCAGTCCCTACTCAGGGGGCCGGGAGACCCAGTACTTC.

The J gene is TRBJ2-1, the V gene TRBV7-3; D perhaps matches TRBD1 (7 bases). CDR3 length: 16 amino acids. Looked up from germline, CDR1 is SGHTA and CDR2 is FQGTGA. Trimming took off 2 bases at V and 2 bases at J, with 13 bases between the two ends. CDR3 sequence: CASSLFGGGTYNEQFF. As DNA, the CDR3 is TGTGCCAGCAGCTTATTTGGAGGGGGCACCTACAATGAGCAGTTCTTC.

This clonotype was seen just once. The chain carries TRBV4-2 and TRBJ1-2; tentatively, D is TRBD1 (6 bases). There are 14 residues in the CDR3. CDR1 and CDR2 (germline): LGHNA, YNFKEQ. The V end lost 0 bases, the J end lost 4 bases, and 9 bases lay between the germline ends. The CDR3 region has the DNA TGTGCCAGCAGCCAAGAGGGGGCGGCCTATGGCTACACCTTC. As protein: CASSQEGAAYGYTF.

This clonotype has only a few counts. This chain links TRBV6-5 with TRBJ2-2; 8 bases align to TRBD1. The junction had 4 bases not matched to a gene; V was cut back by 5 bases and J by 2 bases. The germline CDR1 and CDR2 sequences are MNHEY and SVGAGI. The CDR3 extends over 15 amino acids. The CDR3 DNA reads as TGTGCCAGCAGTCCGGACAGGGCAAACACCGGGGAGCTGTTTTTT. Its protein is CASSPDRANTGELFF.

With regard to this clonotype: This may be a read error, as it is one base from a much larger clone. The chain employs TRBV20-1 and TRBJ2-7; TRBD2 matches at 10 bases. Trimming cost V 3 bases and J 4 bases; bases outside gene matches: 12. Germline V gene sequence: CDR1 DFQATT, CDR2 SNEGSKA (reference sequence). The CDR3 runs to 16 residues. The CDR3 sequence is CSAREMRGSGRYEQYF. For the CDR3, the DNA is TGCAGTGCTAGGGAGATGCGGGGTAGCGGGAGGTACGAGCAGTACTTC.

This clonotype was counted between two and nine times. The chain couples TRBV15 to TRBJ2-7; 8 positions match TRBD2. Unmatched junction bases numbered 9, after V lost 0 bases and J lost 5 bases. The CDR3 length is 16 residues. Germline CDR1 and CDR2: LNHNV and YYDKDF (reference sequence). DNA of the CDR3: TGTGCCACCAGCAGAGATAGGGGACTAGGTGCGCACGAGCAGTACTTC. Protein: CATSRDRGLGAHEQYF.

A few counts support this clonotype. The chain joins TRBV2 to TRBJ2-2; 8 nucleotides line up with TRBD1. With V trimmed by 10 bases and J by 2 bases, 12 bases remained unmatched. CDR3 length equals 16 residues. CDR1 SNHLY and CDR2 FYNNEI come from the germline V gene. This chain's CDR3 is CATPRRGQVNTGELFF. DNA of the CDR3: TGTGCCACCCCAAGGAGGGGACAGGTCAACACCGGGGAGCTGTTTTTT.

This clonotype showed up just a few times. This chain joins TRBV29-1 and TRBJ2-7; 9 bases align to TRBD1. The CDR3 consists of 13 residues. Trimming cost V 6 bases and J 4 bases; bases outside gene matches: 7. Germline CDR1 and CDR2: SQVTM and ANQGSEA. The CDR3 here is CSVGQGVPYEQYF. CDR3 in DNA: TGCAGCGTGGGACAGGGTGTGCCTTACGAGCAGTACTTC.

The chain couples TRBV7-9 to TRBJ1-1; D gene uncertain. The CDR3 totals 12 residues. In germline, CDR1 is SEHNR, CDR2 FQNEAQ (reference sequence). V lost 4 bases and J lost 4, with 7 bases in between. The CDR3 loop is CASSSSLTEAFF. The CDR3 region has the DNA TGTGCCAGCAGCTCGAGTCTCACTGAAGCTTTCTTT.

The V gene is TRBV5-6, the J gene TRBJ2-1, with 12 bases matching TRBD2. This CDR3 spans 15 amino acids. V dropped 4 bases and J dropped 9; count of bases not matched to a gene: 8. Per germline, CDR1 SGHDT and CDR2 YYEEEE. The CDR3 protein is CASSARLAGVGEQFF. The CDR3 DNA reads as TGTGCCAGCAGCGCACGACTAGCGGGAGTAGGTGAGCAGTTCTTC.

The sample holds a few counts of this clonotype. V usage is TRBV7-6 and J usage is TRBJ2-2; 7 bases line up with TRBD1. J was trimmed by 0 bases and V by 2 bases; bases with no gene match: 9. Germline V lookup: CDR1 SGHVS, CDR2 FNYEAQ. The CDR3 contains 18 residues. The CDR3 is CASSLFFGTATNTGELFF. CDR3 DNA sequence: TGTGCCAGCAGCTTATTCTTCGGGACAGCTACGAACACCGGGGAGCTGTTTTTT.

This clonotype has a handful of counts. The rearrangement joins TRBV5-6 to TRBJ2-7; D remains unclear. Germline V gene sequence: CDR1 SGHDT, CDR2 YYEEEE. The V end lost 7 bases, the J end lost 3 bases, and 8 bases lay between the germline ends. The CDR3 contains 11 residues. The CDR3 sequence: CASADHYEQYF. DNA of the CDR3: TGTGCCAGCGCGGACCACTACGAGCAGTACTTC.

DNA for the CDR3: TGTGCCAGCAGCCCTACTGGCGGAGGGATGACCGGGGAGCTGTTTTTT. Encoded protein: CASSPTGGGMTGELFF. This chain connects TRBV9 to TRBJ2-2, with D possibly matching TRBD2 (6 bases). Germline V gene sequence: CDR1 SGDLS, CDR2 YYNGEE. The CDR3 spans 16 residues. V lost 4 bases and J 5 bases, leaving 18 bases between the germline ends. Full variable domain (outside the CDR3, taken from reference TRBV9 and TRBJ2-2): DSGVTQTPKHLITATGQRVTLRCSPRSGDLSVYWYQQSLDQGLQFLIQYYNGEERAKGNILERFSAQQFPDLHSELNLSSLELGDSALYFCASSPTGGGMTGELFFGEGSRLTVL.

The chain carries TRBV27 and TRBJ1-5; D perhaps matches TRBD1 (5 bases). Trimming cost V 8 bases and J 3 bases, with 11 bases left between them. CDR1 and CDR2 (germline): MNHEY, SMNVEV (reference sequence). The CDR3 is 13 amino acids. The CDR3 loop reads CASADSLNQPQHF. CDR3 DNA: TGTGCCAGCGCCGACAGTCTCAATCAGCCCCAGCATTTT.